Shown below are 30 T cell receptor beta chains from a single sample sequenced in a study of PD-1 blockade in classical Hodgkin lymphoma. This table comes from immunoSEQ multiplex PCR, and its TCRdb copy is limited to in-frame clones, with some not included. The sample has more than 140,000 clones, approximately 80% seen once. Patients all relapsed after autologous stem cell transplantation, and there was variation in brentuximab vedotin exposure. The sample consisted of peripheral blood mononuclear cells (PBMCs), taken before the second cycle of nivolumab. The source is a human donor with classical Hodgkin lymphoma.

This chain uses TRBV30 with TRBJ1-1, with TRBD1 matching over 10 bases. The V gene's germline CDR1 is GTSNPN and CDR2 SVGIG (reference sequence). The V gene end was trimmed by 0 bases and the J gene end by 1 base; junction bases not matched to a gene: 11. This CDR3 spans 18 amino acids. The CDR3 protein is CAWSVRRGTGARNTEAFF. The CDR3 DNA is TGTGCCTGGAGTGTACGGAGGGGGACAGGGGCTCGGAACACTGAAGCTTTCTTT.

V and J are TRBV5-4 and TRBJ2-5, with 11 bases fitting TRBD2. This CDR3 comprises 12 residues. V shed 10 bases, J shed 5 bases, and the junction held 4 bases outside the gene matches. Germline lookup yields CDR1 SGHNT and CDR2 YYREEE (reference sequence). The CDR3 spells CAASGRSETQYF. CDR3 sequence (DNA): TGTGCCGCTAGCGGGAGGAGCGAGACCCAGTACTTC.

The CDR3 protein is CASSPDRGWNEQFF. CDR3 sequence (DNA): TGTGCCAGCAGTCCGGACAGGGGGTGGAATGAGCAGTTCTTC. The V call is TRBV27, the J call TRBJ2-1, with TRBD1 matching over 10 bases. The junction had 5 bases not matched to a gene; V was cut back by 5 bases and J by 7 bases. Germline CDR1 reads MNHEY; CDR2 reads SMNVEV (reference sequence). This CDR3 comprises 14 residues.

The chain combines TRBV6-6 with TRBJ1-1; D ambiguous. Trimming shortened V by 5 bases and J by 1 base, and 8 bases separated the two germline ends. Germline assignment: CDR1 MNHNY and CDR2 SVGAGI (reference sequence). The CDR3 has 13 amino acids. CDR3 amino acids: CASSVRANTEAFF. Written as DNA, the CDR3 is TGTGCCAGCAGTGTACGGGCGAACACTGAAGCTTTCTTT.

The CDR3 DNA follows: TGTGCCTGGAGTCCTGGGGGGGGTCACGAGCAGTACTTC. Encoded protein: CAWSPGGGHEQYF. The genes are TRBV30 and TRBJ2-7; 7 bases are a match to TRBD2. The trim removed 2 bases at V and 5 bases at J, leaving 6 bases unmatched. Germline V CDR1 and CDR2: GTSNPN, SVGIG (reference sequence). The CDR3 totals 13 residues.

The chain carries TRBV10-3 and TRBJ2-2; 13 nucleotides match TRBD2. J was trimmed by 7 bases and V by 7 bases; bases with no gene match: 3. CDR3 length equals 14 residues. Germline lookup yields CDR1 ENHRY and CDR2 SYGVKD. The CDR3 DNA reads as TGTGCCATCAAAGGACTAGCGGGAGACGGGGAGCTGTTTTTT. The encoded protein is CAIKGLAGDGELFF.

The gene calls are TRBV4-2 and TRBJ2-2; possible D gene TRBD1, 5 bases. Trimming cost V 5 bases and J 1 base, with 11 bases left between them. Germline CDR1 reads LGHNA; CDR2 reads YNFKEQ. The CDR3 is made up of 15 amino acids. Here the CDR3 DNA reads TGTGCCAGCAGCTCCCCTACAGGGAACACCGGGGAGCTGTTTTTT. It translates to CASSSPTGNTGELFF.

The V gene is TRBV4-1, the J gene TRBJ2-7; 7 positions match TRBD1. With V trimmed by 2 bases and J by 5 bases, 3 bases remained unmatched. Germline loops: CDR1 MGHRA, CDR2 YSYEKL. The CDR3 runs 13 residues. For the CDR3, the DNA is TGCGCCAGCAGCCAATACAGGGGCGACGAGCAGTACTTC. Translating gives CASSQYRGDEQYF.

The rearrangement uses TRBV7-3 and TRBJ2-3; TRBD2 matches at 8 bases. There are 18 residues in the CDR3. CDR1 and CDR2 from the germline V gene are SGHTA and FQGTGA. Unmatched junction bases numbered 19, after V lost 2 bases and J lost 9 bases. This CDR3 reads CASSLGAGTSLARGTQYF. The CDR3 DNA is TGTGCCAGCAGCTTAGGGGCCGGGACTAGTCTCGCCCGGGGGACGCAGTATTTT.

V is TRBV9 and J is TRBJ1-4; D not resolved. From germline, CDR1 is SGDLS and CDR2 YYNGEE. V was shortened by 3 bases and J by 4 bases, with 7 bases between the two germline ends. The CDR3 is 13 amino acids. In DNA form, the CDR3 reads TGTGCCAGCAGCGCCGTACTTAATGAAAAACTGTTTTTT. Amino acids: CASSAVLNEKLFF.

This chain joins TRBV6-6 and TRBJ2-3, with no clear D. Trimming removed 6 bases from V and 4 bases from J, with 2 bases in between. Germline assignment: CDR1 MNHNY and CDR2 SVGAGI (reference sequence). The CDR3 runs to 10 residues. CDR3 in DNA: TGTGCCAGCAGCGCAGATACGCAGTATTTT. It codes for CASSADTQYF.

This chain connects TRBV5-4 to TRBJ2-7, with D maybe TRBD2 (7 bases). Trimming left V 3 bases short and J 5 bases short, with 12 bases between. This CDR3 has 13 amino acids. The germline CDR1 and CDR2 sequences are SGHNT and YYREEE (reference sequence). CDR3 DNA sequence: TGTGCCAGCAGCTACCCGGGGGGCAACGAGCAGTACTTC. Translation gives CASSYPGGNEQYF. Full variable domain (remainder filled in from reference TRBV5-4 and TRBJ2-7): ETGVTQSPTHLIKTRGQQVTLRCSSQSGHNTVSWYQQALGQGPQFIFQYYREEENGRGNFPPRFSGLQFPNYSSELNVNALELDDSALYLCASSYPGGNEQYFGPGTRLTVT.

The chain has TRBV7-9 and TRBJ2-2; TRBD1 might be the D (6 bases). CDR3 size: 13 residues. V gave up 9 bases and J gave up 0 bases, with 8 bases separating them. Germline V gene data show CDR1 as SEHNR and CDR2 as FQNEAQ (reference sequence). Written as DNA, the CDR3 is TGTGCCAGGGCAGGGGCGAACACCGGGGAGCTGTTTTTT. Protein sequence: CARAGANTGELFF.

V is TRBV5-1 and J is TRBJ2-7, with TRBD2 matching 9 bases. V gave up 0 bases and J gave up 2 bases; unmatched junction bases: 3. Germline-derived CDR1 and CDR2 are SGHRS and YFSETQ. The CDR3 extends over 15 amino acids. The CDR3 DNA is TGCGCCAGCAGCTTGGGGCTAGCGGGGCCCTACGAGCAGTACTTC. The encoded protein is CASSLGLAGPYEQYF. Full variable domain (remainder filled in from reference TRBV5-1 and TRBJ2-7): KAGVTQTPRYLIKTRGQQVTLSCSPISGHRSVSWYQQTPGQGLQFLFEYFSETQRNKGNFPGRFSGRQFSNSRSEMNVSTLELGDSALYLCASSLGLAGPYEQYFGPGTRLTVT.

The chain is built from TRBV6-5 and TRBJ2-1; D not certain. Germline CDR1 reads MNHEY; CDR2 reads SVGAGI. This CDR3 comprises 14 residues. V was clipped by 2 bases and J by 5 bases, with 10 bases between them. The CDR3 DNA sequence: TGTGCCAGCAGTTACGGCTTTATGAACAATGAGCAGTTCTTC. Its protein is CASSYGFMNNEQFF.

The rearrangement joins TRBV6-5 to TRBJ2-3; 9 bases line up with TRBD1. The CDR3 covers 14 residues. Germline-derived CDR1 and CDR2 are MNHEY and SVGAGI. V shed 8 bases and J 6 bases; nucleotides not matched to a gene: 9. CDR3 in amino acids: CASRAGQGMDTQYF. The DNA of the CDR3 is TGTGCCAGCCGCGCCGGACAGGGGATGGATACGCAGTATTTT.

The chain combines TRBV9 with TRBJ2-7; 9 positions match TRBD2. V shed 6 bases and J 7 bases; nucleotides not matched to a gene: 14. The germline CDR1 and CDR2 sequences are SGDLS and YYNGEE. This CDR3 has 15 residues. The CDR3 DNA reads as TGTGCCAGCAACGCCCTCGGGACTAGCCTCTCAGAGCAGTACTTC. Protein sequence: CASNALGTSLSEQYF.

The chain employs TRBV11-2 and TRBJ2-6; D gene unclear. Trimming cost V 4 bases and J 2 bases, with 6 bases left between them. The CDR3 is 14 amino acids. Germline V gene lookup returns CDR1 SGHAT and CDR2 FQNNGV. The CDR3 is CASSSQAGANVLTF. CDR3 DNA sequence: TGTGCCAGCAGCTCCCAGGCTGGGGCCAACGTCCTGACTTTC.

The CDR3 bases are TGTGCCAGCAGTTTATATACGGGAAACACTGAAGCTTTCTTT. Translation: CASSLYTGNTEAFF. This sequence joins TRBV28 and TRBJ1-1; D remains ambiguous. V lost 1 base and J 2 bases, leaving 8 bases between the germline ends. Germline CDR1 is MDHEN and CDR2 is SYDVKM. The CDR3 extends over 14 amino acids.

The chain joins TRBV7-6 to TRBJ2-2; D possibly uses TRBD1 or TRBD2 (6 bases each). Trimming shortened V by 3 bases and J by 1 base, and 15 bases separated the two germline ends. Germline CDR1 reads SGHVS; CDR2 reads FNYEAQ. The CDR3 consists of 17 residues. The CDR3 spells CASSFGRDIQNTGELFF. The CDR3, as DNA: TGTGCCAGCAGCTTCGGGCGGGACATACAGAACACCGGGGAGCTGTTTTTT.

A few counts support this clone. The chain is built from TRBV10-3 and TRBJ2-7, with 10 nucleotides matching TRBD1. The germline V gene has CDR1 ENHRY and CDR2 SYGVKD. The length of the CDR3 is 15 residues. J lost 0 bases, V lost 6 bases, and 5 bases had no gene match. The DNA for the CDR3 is TGTGCCATCAGGGGGGGACAGGGGACCTCCTACGAGCAGTACTTC. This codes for CAIRGGQGTSYEQYF.

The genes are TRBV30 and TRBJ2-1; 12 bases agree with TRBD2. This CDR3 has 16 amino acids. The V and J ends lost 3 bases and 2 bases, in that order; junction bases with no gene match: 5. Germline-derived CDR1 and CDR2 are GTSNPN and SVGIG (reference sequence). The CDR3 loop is CAWSGLAGRTYNEQFF. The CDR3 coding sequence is TGTGCCTGGAGCGGACTAGCGGGAAGGACCTACAATGAGCAGTTCTTC.

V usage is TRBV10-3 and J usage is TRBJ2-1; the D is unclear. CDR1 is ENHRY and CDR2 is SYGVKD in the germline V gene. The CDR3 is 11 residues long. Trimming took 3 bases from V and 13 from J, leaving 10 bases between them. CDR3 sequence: CAISDLDRQFF. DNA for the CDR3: TGTGCCATCAGTGATTTGGACCGCCAGTTCTTC.

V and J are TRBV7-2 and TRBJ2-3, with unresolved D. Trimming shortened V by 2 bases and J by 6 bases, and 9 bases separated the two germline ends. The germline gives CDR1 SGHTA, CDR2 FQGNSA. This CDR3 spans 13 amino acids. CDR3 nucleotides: TGTGCCAGCAGCTTAAGAGATCGGGATACGCAGTATTTT. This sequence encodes CASSLRDRDTQYF.

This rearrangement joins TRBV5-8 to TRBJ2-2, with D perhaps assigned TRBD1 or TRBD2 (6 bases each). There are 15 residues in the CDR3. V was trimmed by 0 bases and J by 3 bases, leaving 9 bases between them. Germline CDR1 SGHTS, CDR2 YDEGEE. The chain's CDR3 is CASSLEGGHTGELFF. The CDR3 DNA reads TGTGCCAGCAGCTTGGAGGGGGGCCACACCGGGGAGCTGTTTTTT.

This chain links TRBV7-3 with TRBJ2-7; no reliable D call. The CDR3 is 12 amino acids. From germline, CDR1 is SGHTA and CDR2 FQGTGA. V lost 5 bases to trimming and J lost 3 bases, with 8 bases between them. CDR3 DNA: TGTGCCAGCAGCCCCACTGGCTACGAGCAGTACTTC. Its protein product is CASSPTGYEQYF.

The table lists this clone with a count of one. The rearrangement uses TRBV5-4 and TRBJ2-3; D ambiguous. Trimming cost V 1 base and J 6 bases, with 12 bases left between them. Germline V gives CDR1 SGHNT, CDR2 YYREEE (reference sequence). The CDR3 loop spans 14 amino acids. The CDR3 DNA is TGTGCCAGCAGCTTGTCCCCCGCCCCGGATACGCAGTATTTT. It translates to CASSLSPAPDTQYF.

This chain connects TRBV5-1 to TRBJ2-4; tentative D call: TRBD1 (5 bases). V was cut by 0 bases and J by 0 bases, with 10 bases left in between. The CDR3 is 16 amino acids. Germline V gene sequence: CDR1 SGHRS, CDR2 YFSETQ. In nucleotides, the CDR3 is TGCGCCAGCAGCTTGGCCTCAGGGCTAGCCAAAAACATTCAGTACTTC. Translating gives CASSLASGLAKNIQYF.

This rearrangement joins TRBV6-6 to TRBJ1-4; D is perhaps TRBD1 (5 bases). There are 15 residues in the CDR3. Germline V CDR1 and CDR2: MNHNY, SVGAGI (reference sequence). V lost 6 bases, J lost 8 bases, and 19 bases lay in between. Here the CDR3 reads CASSHDGGSGEKLFF. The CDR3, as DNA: TGTGCCAGCAGCCACGATGGGGGTTCGGGGGAAAAACTGTTTTTT.

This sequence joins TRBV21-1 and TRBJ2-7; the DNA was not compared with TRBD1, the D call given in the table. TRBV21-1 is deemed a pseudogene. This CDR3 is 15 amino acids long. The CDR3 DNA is TGTGCCAGCAGCAAACAGGACAGGGGTACCTACGAGCAGTACTTC. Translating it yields CASSKQDRGTYEQYF.